This T cell receptor beta chain comes out of a study of monozygotic twins with inflammatory bowel disease. Study-wide results and caveats: Compared with healthy co-twins, IBD patients showed reduced TCRbeta repertoire diversity by inverse Simpson. Among T cells, the various subtypes were not distinguishable.

There are 13 residues in the CDR3. Germline CDR1 and CDR2: SGHDT and YYEEEE. Sampling involved one blood draw (under 2.7 ml) for every donor. With regard to this clonotype: As yet, its antigen is unknown.

TCRdb reanalyzed the 5' RACE reads, giving one entry per CDR3 protein sequence and no DNA. This repertoire includes approximately 150,000 distinct CDR3 sequences. The TCR originated in a human donor with ulcerative colitis or Crohn's disease, or a healthy co-twin of an affected twin (not recorded which). The sequenced sample was blood. The genes are TRBV5-6 and TRBJ2-3; TCRdb indicates TRBD1, and absent DNA this call remains unverified. CDR3 protein: CASSSSGGRTQYF.